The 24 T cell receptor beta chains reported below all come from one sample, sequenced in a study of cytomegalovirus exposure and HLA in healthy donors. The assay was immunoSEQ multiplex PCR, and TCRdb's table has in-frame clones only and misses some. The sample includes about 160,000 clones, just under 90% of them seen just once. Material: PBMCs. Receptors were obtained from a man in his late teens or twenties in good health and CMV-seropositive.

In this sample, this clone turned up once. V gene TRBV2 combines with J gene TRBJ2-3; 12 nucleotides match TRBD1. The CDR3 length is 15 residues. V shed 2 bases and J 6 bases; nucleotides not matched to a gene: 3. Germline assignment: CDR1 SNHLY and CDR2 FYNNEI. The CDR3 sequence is CASSETGQGADTQYF. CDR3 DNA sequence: TGTGCCAGCAGTGAAACGGGACAGGGGGCCGATACGCAGTATTTT.

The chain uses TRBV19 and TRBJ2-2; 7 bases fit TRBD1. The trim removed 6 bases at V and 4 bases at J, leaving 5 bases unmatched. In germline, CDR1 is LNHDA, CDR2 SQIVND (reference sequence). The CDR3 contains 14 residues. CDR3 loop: CASSLGQRTGELFF. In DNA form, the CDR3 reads TGTGCCAGTAGCCTGGGACAGCGCACCGGGGAGCTGTTTTTT.

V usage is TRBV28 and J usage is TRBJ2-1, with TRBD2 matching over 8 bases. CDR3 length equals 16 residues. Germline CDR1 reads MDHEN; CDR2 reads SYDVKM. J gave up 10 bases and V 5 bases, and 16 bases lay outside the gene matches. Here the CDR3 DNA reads TGTGCCAGCAGTCCCGGACTAGCCCGGGAGCGGTACGAGCAGTTCTTC. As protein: CASSPGLARERYEQFF. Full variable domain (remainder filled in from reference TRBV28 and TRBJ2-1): DVKVTQSSRYLVKRTGEKVFLECVQDMDHENMFWYRQDPGLGLRLIYFSYDVKMKEKGDIPEGYSVSREKKERFSLILESASTNQTSMYLCASSPGLARERYEQFFGPGTRLTVL.

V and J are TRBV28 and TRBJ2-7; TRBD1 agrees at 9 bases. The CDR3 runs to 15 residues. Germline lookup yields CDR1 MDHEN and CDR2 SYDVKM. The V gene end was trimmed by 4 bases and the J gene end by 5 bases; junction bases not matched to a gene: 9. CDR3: CASSSPGDRDDEQYF. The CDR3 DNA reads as TGTGCCAGCAGTTCCCCGGGGGACAGGGATGACGAGCAGTACTTC.

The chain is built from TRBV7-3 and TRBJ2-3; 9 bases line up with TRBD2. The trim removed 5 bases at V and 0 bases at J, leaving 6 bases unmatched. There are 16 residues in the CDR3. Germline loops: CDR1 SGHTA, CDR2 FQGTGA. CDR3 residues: CASSLYSGGSTDTQYF. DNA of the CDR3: TGTGCCAGCAGCCTATATAGCGGGGGAAGCACAGATACGCAGTATTTT.

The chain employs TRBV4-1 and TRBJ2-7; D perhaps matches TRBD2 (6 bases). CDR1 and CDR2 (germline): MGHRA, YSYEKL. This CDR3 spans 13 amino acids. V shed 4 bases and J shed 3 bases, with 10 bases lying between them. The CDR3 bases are TGCGCCAGCAGCCGCGGGACCCACTACGAGCAGTACTTC. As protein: CASSRGTHYEQYF.

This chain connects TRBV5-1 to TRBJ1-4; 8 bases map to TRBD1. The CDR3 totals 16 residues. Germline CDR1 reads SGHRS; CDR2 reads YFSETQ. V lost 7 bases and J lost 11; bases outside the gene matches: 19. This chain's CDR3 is CASVSPAGGGEAKLFF. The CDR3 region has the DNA TGCGCCAGCGTATCACCAGCAGGGGGCGGAGAGGCGAAACTGTTTTTT.

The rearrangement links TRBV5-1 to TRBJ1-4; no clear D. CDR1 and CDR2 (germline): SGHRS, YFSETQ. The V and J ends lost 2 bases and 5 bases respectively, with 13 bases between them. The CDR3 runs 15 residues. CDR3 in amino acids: CASSLNPGVNEKLFF. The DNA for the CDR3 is TGCGCCAGCAGCTTAAACCCAGGCGTAAATGAAAAACTGTTTTTT.

The CDR3 DNA reads TGCGCCAGCAGTGCCCAGGGCGCGATGAAGAACACTGAAGCTTTCTTT. Its protein is CASSAQGAMKNTEAFF. The chain employs TRBV10-1 and TRBJ1-1; weak D call: TRBD1 (5 bases). Per the germline V gene, CDR1 is WNHNN and CDR2 is SYGVQD (reference sequence). This CDR3 has 16 amino acids. Trimming removed 4 bases from V and 1 base from J, with 16 bases in between.

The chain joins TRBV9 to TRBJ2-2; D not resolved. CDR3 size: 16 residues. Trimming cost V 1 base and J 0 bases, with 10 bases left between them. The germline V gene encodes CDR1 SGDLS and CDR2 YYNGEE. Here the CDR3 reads CASSVSGQSNTGELFF. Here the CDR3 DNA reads TGTGCCAGCAGCGTATCTGGGCAGTCGAACACCGGGGAGCTGTTTTTT.

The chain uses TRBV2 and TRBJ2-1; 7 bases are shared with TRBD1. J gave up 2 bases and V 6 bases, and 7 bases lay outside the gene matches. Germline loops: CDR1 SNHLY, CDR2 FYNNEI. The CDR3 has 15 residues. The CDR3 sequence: CASREDRHPYNEQFF. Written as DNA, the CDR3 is TGTGCCAGCAGGGAGGACAGGCACCCCTACAATGAGCAGTTCTTC.

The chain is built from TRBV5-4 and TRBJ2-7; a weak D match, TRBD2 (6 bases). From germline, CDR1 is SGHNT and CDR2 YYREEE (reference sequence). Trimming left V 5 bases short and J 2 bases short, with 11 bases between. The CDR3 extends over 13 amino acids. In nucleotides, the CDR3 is TGTGCCAGCAGGATGGGGGGTACCTACGAGCAGTACTTC. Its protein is CASRMGGTYEQYF.

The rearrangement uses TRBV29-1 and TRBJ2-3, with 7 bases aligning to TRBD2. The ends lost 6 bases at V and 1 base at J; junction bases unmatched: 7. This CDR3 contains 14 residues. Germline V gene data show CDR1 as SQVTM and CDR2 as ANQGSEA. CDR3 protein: CSVSHLAGTDTQYF. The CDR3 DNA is TGCAGCGTCTCACACCTAGCGGGCACAGATACGCAGTATTTT.

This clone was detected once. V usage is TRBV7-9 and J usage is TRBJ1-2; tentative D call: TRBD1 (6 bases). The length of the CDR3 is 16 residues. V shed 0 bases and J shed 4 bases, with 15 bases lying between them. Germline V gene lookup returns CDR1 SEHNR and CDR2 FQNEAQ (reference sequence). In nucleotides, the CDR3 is TGTGCCAGCAGCTTAGCGCAAGGGGGGGATATCTATGGCTACACCTTC. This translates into CASSLAQGGDIYGYTF.

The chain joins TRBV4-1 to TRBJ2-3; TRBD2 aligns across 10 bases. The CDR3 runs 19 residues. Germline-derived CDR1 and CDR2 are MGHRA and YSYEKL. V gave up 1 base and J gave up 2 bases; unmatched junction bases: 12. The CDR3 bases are TGCGCCAGCAGCCAAGGATGGGTGGCTAGCGGGGGAATCACAGATACGCAGTATTTT. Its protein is CASSQGWVASGGITDTQYF.

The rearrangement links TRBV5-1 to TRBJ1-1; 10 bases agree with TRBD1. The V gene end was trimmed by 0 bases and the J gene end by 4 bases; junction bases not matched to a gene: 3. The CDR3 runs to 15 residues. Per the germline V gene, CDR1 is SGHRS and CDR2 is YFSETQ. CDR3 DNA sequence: TGCGCCAGCAGCTTGGAGGACAGGGGGTTCACTGAAGCTTTCTTT. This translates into CASSLEDRGFTEAFF.

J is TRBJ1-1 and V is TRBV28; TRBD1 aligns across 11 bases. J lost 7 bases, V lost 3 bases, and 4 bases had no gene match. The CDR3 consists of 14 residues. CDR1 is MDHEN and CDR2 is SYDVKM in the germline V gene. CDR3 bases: TGTGCCAGCAGTTTTTCGGGGACAGGGGGTGAAGCTTTCTTT. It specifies CASSFSGTGGEAFF.

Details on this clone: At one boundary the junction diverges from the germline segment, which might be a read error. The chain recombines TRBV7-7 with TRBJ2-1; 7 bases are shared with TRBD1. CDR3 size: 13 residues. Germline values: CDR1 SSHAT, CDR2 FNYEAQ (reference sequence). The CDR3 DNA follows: TGTGCTAGCAGCTCGGACAGGTACAATGAGCAGTTCTTC. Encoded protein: CASSSDRYNEQFF.

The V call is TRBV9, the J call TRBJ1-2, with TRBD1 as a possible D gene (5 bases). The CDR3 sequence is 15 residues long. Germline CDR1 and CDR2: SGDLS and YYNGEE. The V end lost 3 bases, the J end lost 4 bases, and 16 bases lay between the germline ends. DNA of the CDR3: TGTGCCAGCAGCGGATTAGGCGGCGGGGGCTATGGCTACACCTTC. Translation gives CASSGLGGGGYGYTF. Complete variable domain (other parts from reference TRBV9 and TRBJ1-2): DSGVTQTPKHLITATGQRVTLRCSPRSGDLSVYWYQQSLDQGLQFLIQYYNGEERAKGNILERFSAQQFPDLHSELNLSSLELGDSALYFCASSGLGGGGYGYTFGSGTRLTVV.

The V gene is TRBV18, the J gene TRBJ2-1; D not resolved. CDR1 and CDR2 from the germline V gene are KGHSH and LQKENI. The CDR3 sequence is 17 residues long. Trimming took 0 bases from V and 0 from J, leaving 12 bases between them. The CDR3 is CASSPPPGGSSYNEQFF. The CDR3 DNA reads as TGTGCCAGCTCACCACCCCCTGGCGGTAGCTCCTACAATGAGCAGTTCTTC.

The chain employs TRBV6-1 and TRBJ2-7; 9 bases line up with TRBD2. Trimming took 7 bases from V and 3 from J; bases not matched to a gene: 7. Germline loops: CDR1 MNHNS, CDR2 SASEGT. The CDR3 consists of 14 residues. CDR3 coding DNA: TGTGCCAGCATTTTTAGCGGGAGCGGCTACGAGCAGTACTTC. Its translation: CASIFSGSGYEQYF.

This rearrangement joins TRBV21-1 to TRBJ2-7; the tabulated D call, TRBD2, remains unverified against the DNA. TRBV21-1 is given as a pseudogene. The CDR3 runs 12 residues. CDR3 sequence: CASRILDYEQYF. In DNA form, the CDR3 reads TGTGCCAGCAGGATACTAGACTACGAGCAGTACTTC.

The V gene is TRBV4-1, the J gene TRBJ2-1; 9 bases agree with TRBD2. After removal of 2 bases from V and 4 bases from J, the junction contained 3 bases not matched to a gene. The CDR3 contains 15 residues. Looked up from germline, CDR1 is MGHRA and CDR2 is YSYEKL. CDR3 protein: CASSQRLAAYNEQFF. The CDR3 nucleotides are TGCGCCAGCAGCCAAAGACTAGCGGCATACAATGAGCAGTTCTTC.

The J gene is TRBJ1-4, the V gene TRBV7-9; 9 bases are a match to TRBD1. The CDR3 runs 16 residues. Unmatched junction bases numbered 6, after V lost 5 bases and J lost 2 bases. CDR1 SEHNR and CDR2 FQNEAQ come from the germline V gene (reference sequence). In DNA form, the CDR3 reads TGTGCCAGCAGCACAGGGACAGGGATTACTAATGAAAAACTGTTTTTT. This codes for CASSTGTGITNEKLFF.